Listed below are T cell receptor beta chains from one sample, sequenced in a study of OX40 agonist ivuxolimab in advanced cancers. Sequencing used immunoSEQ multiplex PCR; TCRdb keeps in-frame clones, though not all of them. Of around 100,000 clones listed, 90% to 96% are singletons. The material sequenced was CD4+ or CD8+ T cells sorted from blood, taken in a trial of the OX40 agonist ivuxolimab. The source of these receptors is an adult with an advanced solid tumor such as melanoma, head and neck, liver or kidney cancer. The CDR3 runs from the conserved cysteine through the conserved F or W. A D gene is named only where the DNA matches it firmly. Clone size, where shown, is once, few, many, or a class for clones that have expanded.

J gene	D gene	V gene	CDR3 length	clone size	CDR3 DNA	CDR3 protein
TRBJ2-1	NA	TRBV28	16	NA	TGTGCCAGCAGTGCACCAAGGAGCTCCATTTACAATGAGCAGTTCTTC	CASSAPRSSIYNEQFF
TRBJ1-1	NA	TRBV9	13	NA	TGTGCCAGCAGCCCAAGGGGGACGTCTGAAGCTTTCTTT	CASSPRGTSEAFF
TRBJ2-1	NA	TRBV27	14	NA	TGTGCCAGCAGTCAGACAAGAAGGTACAATGAGCAGTTCTTC	CASSQTRRYNEQFF
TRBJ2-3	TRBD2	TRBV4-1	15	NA	TGCGCCAGCAGCCAAGGGGGACTAGAGGGAGATACGCAGTATTTT	CASSQGGLEGDTQYF
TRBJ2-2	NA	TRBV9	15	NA	TGTGCCAGCAGCGTAGATTCAGGGTACACCGGGGAGCTGTTTTTT	CASSVDSGYTGELFF
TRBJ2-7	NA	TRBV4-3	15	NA	TGCGCCAGCAGCCAAGACCGTCGGCACTCCTACGAGCAGTACTTC	CASSQDRRHSYEQYF
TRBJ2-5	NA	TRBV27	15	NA	TGTGCCAGCCGGTCATTGGAGGGGGGCCAAGAGACCCAGTACTTC	CASRSLEGGQETQYF
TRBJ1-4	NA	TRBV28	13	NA	TGTGCCAGCAGTTTACCTGAGGAGGAAAAACTGTTTTTT	CASSLPEEEKLFF
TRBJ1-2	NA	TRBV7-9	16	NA	TGTGCCAGCAGCTTATCGGGACACCAAAAAAACTATGGCTACACCTTC	CASSLSGHQKNYGYTF
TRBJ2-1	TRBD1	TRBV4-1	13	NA	TGCGCCAGCAGCCATACCGGGACAGGGGAGCAGTTCTTC	CASSHTGTGEQFF
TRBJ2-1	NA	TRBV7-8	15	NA	TGTGCCAGCAGCCTCGGCGGGGGCTACTACAATGAGCAGTTCTTC	CASSLGGGYYNEQFF
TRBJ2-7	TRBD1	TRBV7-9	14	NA	TGTGCCAGCAGCCCCCGGACAGGGAAGTACGAGCAGTACTTC	CASSPRTGKYEQYF
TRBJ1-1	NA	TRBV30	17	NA	TGTGCCTGGAGTTTAGAACAGATGAGCCTCGCTAACACTGAAGCTTTCTTT	CAWSLEQMSLANTEAFF
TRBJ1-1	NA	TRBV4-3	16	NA	TGCGCCAGCAGCCAATTGGGACCCCGGTTTGGCACTGAAGCTTTCTTT	CASSQLGPRFGTEAFF
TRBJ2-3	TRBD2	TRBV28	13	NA	TGTGCCTCAGGGCGGACTAGTTGGGATACGCAGTATTTT	CASGRTSWDTQYF
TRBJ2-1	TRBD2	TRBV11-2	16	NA	TGTGCCAGCAGGGGACTAGCGGGACCCTTCGGCGATGAGCAGTTCTTC	CASRGLAGPFGDEQFF
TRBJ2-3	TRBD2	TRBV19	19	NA	TGTGCCAGTAGTATTACGACATCTGGACTAGCGGGAGTAACAGATACGCAGTATTTT	CASSITTSGLAGVTDTQYF
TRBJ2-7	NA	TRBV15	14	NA	TGTGCCACCAGCAGTCACAGGGAGATCAACGAGCAGTACTTC	CATSSHREINEQYF
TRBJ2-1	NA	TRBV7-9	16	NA	TGTGCCAGCAGCTTAGCTGGGGCGGCGCTCTACAATGAGCAGTTCTTC	CASSLAGAALYNEQFF
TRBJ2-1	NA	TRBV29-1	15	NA	TGCAGCGTTGAAGAGATCGAGAGCTCCTACAATGAGCAGTTCTTC	CSVEEIESSYNEQFF
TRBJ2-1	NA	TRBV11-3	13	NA	TGTGCCAGCAGCTCCCGAACCGACAATGAGCAGTTCTTC	CASSSRTDNEQFF
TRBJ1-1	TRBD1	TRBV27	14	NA	TGTGCCAGCAGTTCCACGGGACAGGGAACTGAAGCTTTCTTT	CASSSTGQGTEAFF
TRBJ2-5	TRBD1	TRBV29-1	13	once	TGCAGCGTTGTAGTCAGGGGGCGGGAGACCCAGTACTTC	CSVVVRGRETQYF
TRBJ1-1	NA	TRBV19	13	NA	TGTGCCAGTAGCCTTGCAGGGAGCACTGAAGCTTTCTTT	CASSLAGSTEAFF
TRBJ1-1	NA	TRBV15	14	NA	TGTGCCACCAGCAGAGGGTGGGGGGGCACTGAAGCTTTCTTT	CATSRGWGGTEAFF
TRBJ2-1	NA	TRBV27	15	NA	TGTGCCAGCAGCCTAGTTGGGGGTCCTTACAATGAGCAGTTCTTC	CASSLVGGPYNEQFF
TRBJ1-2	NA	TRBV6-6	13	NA	TGTGCCAGCAGTTACTCCCCGGAGCGTGGCTACACCTTC	CASSYSPERGYTF
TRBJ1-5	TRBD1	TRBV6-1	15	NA	TGTGCCAGCAGTGGGATTTCAGGGGGCATGTCGCCCCAGCATTTT	CASSGISGGMSPQHF
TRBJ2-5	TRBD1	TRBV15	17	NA	TGTGCCACCAGCAGAGATCTGGCAGGGGGCCTCCAAGAGACCCAGTACTTC	CATSRDLAGGLQETQYF
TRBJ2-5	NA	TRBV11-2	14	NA	TGTGCCAGCAGCTTAGGCAGAATACAAGAGACCCAGTACTTC	CASSLGRIQETQYF
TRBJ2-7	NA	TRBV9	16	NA	TGTGCCAGCAGCGTAGGGGGACCATTCAGCTCCTACGAGCAGTACTTC	CASSVGGPFSSYEQYF
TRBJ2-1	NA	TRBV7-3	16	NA	TGTGCCAGCAGCCCCCCGGGCGGTAGCTCCTACAATGAGCAGTTCTTC	CASSPPGGSSYNEQFF
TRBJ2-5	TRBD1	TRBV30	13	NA	TGTGCCTGGAGTGGGACAGGGGAAGAGACCCAGTACTTC	CAWSGTGEETQYF
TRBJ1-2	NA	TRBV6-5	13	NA	TGTGCCAGCAGCGGGTCATTCAACTATGGCTACACCTTC	CASSGSFNYGYTF
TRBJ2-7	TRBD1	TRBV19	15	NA	TGTGCCAGTAGCCCAGGACAGGGGGCAAACTACGAGCAGTACTTC	CASSPGQGANYEQYF
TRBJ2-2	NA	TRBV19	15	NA	TGTGCCAGTAGTATAGTAGGGACTAACACCGGGGAGCTGTTTTTT	CASSIVGTNTGELFF
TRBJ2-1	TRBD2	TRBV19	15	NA	TGTGCCAGTAGTATAGGGAGTAGCGGGAGGGATGAGCAGTTCTTC	CASSIGSSGRDEQFF
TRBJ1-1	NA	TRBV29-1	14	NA	TGCAGCGCACCACTACAGGGTCCGGTGGCTGAAGCTTTCTTT	CSAPLQGPVAEAFF
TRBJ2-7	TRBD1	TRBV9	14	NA	TGTGCCAGCAGCGTAGCTGGACAGGGCTACGAGCAGTACTTC	CASSVAGQGYEQYF
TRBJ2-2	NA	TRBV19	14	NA	TGTGCCAGTAGTCCCGGGACCCAGACCGGGGAGCTGTTTTTT	CASSPGTQTGELFF
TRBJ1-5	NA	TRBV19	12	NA	TGTGCCACCGGAGGACCGTCAGGGGCCCAGCATTTT	CATGGPSGAQHF
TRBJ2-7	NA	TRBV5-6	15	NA	TGTGCCAGCAGACCGCGCATAGGGTACAGGTACGAGCAGTACTTC	CASRPRIGYRYEQYF
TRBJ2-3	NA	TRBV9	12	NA	TGTGCCAGCAGCGTTGGGATGGATACGCAGTATTTT	CASSVGMDTQYF
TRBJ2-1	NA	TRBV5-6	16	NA	TGTGCCAGCAGCTTGTTGGTAGCTAGCTCCTACAATGAGCAGTTCTTC	CASSLLVASSYNEQFF